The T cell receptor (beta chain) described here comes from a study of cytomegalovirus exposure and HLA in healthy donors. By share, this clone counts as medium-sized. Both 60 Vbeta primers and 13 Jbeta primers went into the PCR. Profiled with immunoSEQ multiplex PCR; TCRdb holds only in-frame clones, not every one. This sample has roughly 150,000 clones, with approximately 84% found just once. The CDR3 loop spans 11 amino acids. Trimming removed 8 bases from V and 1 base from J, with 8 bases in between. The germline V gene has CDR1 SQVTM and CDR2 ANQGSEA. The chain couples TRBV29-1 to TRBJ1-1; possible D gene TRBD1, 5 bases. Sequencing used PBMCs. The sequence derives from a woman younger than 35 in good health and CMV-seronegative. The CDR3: CSIGGNTEAFF. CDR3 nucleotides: TGCAGCATCGGGGGGAACACTGAAGCTTTCTTT.